This entry lists 20 T cell receptor beta chains sequenced from one sample in a study of blood T cells in healthy people across ages. Combining a sample-barcoded 5' primer with a J-beta primer mix, a second PCR ran for 7 to 11 cycles. TCRdb independently ran MiXCR on the 5' RACE reads; one entry per CDR3 protein. The sample lists roughly 1,100,000 distinct CDR3 sequences; under 30% were seen once. The same specimen was also included in a second study, on T cells of mothers and their children.

Sequences were obtained from blood. All receptors derive from a girl aged 2-9 years in good health.

The J gene is TRBJ2-7, the V gene TRBV4-1; possible D gene TRBD2, 5 bases. The V gene lost 0 bases and the J gene lost 2 bases, with 8 bases spanning the gap. Germline CDR1 MGHRA, CDR2 YSYEKL. The CDR3 contains 14 residues. The CDR3 reads CASSQEQRTYEQYF. The CDR3 DNA reads as TGCGCCAGCAGCCAAGAGCAGCGGACCTACGAGCAGTACTTC.

This clonotype came up a few times. The chain couples TRBV10-3 to TRBJ1-6; no firm D call. V was pared by 10 bases and J by 1 base, with 8 bases between. There are 13 residues in the CDR3. Per germline, CDR1 ENHRY and CDR2 SYGVKD. CDR3 protein: CATTGSYNSPLHF. In DNA form, the CDR3 reads TGTGCCACTACCGGATCCTATAATTCACCCCTCCACTTT.

This clonotype was seen only a few times. This chain connects TRBV28 to TRBJ2-7, with 9 bases that match TRBD1. After removal of 6 bases from V and 2 bases from J, the junction contained 11 bases not matched to a gene. CDR3 length: 16 residues. In germline, CDR1 is MDHEN, CDR2 SYDVKM. CDR3 DNA: TGTGCCAGCAGGATTTACAGGGGGCGCAGCACCTACGAGCAGTACTTC. This sequence encodes CASRIYRGRSTYEQYF.

This clonotype was counted between two and nine times. The gene calls are TRBV6-2 or TRBV6-3 and TRBJ2-3; D possibly corresponds to TRBD2 (5 bases). The CDR3 is made up of 13 amino acids. From germline, CDR1 is MNHEY and CDR2 SVGEGT. V gave up 4 bases and J gave up 5 bases, with 10 bases separating them. The CDR3 nucleotides are TGTGCCAGCAGTTTCGGACGGGAAGATACGCAGTATTTT. Its protein product is CASSFGREDTQYF.

This clonotype was found a few times. The chain couples TRBV28 to TRBJ2-2; 9 positions agree with TRBD1. Trimming at V came to 6 bases and at J to 6 bases, leaving 8 bases not matched to a gene. CDR1 MDHEN and CDR2 SYDVKM come from the germline V gene. The CDR3 consists of 15 residues. The CDR3 here is CASRDGTGSPGELFF. CDR3 nucleotide sequence: TGTGCCAGCAGAGACGGGACAGGGAGCCCCGGGGAGCTGTTTTTT.

The DNA for the CDR3 is TGTGCCAGCAGCTTTGAGGGGATCTACAATGAGCAGTTCTTC. It is translated as CASSFEGIYNEQFF. The V call is TRBV7-9, the J call TRBJ2-5; perhaps D is TRBD1 or TRBD2 (5 bases each). With the DNA end fitting TRBJ2-1 better, the J assignment may be wrong. The length of the CDR3 is 14 residues. Germline V gene sequence: CDR1 SEHNR, CDR2 FQNEAQ (reference sequence).

The chain combines TRBV13 with TRBJ2-1; tentative D call: TRBD1 (5 bases). This CDR3 region has 14 residues. Germline assignment: CDR1 PRHDT and CDR2 FYEKMQ (reference sequence). With 3 bases removed from V and 6 bases from J, the gap between germline ends came to 12 bases. CDR3 bases: TGTGCCAGCAGCTTGTGGGGCGGAAGCAATGAGCAGTTCTTC. Translating it yields CASSLWGGSNEQFF. Combining the CDR3 with reference TRBV13 and TRBJ2-1 gives the whole variable domain AAGVIQSPRHLIKEKRETATLKCYPIPRHDTVYWYQQGPGQDPQFLISFYEKMQSDKGSIPDRFSAQQFSDYHSELNMSSLELGDSALYFCASSLWGGSNEQFFGPGTRLTVL.

Points on this clonotype: Compared with germline, one end of the junction differs, possibly owing to a read error. The V call is TRBV5-1, the J call TRBJ2-7; the D gene could be TRBD1 or TRBD2 (5 bases each). The CDR3 length is 14 residues. Germline CDR1 reads SGHRS; CDR2 reads YFSETQ. In DNA, the CDR3 is TGCGCCAGCAGCTTCGAGGGGCTCTCCTACGAGCAGTGCTTC. This sequence encodes CASSFEGLSYEQCF.

The gene calls are TRBV3-1 and TRBJ2-7, with D tentatively TRBD2 (5 bases). Trimming took 2 bases from V and 4 from J, leaving 15 bases between them. This CDR3 comprises 15 residues. Germline CDR1 is LGHDT and CDR2 is YNNKEL (reference sequence). This CDR3 reads CASSQMLASMYEQYF. The CDR3, as DNA: TGTGCCAGCAGCCAAATGTTAGCGTCGATGTACGAGCAGTACTTC.

To note about this clonotype: The germline gene is not matched at one end of the junction; a read error may be the cause. V gene TRBV5-1 combines with J gene TRBJ2-5, with D possibly matching TRBD2 (7 bases). CDR1 and CDR2 from the germline V gene are SGHRS and YFSETQ. This CDR3 has 14 amino acids. The CDR3 DNA sequence: TGCGCCAGCAGCTCCTCGGGGGGCCAAGAGATCCAGTACTTC. Amino acids: CASSSSGGQEIQYF.

V usage is TRBV7-9 and J usage is TRBJ2-3; TRBD2 matches at 8 bases. This CDR3 contains 15 residues. Germline V gene sequence: CDR1 SEHNR, CDR2 FQNEAQ (reference sequence). The trim removed 3 bases at V and 5 bases at J, leaving 7 bases unmatched. The CDR3 coding sequence is TGTGCCAGCAGCTTGATTAGTCTAGCGGGAGATACGCAGTATTTT. Amino acid sequence: CASSLISLAGDTQYF.

This clonotype came up a few times. The chain uses TRBV14 and TRBJ2-1; TRBD2 agrees at 10 bases. Trimming removed 2 bases from V and 3 bases from J; junction bases left unmatched: 1. CDR1 and CDR2 (germline): SGHDN, FVKESK. The length of the CDR3 is 15 residues. CDR3: CASSQTSGNYNEQFF. The CDR3 bases are TGTGCCAGCAGCCAAACTAGCGGGAACTACAATGAGCAGTTCTTC.

The sample holds a few counts of this clonotype. The J gene is TRBJ1-1, the V gene TRBV27, with D tentatively TRBD1 (6 bases). The CDR3 is made up of 16 amino acids. V shed 3 bases and J shed 2 bases, with 16 bases lying between them. CDR1 MNHEY and CDR2 SMNVEV come from the germline V gene (reference sequence). CDR3 loop: CASSFGGTARNTEAFF. The CDR3, as DNA: TGTGCCAGCAGTTTCGGGGGCACGGCCCGAAACACTGAAGCTTTCTTT.

The V gene is TRBV27, the J gene TRBJ2-3, with D perhaps TRBD1 (5 bases). The CDR3 is made up of 16 amino acids. Germline CDR1 MNHEY, CDR2 SMNVEV (reference sequence). V lost 3 bases to trimming and J lost 5 bases, with 18 bases between them. The CDR3 region has the DNA TGTGCCAGCAGTTTTATATCGTCAGGGTCGGGAGATACGCAGTATTTT. It is translated as CASSFISSGSGDTQYF.

This chain uses TRBV20-1 with TRBJ1-2; D gene ambiguous. The CDR3 consists of 12 residues. Per the germline V gene, CDR1 is DFQATT and CDR2 is SNEGSKA (reference sequence). The V and J ends lost 2 bases and 2 bases respectively, with 6 bases between them. The CDR3 region is CSARHPNYGYTF. DNA of the CDR3: TGCAGTGCTAGACACCCGAACTATGGCTACACCTTC.

This chain joins TRBV7-8 and TRBJ1-2; the D is unclear. The CDR3 has 14 amino acids. Germline CDR1 and CDR2: SGHVS and FQNEAQ. V was cut by 3 bases and J by 1 base, with 9 bases left in between. The CDR3 sequence is CASSLAQINYGYTF. Here the CDR3 DNA reads TGTGCCAGCAGCTTGGCACAGATTAACTATGGCTACACCTTC.

The chain joins TRBV14 to TRBJ2-7, with a possible D match to TRBD2 (5 bases). The CDR3 extends over 17 amino acids. V was cut by 2 bases and J by 0 bases, with 17 bases left in between. Germline CDR1 reads SGHDN; CDR2 reads FVKESK. The CDR3 is CASSQHGSPASSYEQYF. The DNA for the CDR3 is TGTGCCAGCAGCCAACATGGGAGCCCTGCCAGCTCCTACGAGCAGTACTTC.

This clonotype was counted only a few times. The rearrangement joins TRBV28 to TRBJ2-4; possibly TRBD1 or TRBD2 for D (5 bases each). V was pared by 3 bases and J by 3 bases, with 27 bases between. This CDR3 spans 20 amino acids. The V gene's germline CDR1 is MDHEN and CDR2 SYDVKM. The CDR3 region is CASSFAYPNPGPKGKNIQYF. The DNA for the CDR3 is TGTGCCAGCAGTTTCGCCTACCCAAACCCGGGACCTAAAGGCAAAAACATTCAGTACTTC.

The chain combines TRBV4-3 with TRBJ1-1, with D maybe TRBD1 (5 bases). Germline lookup yields CDR1 LGHNA and CDR2 YSLEER. V lost 4 bases and J lost 3, with 15 bases in between. This CDR3 contains 15 residues. The CDR3 sequence: CASSLGRQFHTEAFF. The CDR3 DNA follows: TGCGCCAGCAGCCTGGGAAGACAGTTTCACACTGAAGCTTTCTTT.

V usage is TRBV28 and J usage is TRBJ2-4, with a possible D match to TRBD1 (5 bases). The CDR3 length is 16 residues. CDR1 and CDR2 from the germline V gene are MDHEN and SYDVKM. Trimming removed 1 base from V and 2 bases from J, with 12 bases in between. This CDR3 reads CASSLLGEVTKNIQYF. The CDR3, as DNA: TGTGCCAGCAGTTTATTAGGGGAAGTTACCAAAAACATTCAGTACTTC.